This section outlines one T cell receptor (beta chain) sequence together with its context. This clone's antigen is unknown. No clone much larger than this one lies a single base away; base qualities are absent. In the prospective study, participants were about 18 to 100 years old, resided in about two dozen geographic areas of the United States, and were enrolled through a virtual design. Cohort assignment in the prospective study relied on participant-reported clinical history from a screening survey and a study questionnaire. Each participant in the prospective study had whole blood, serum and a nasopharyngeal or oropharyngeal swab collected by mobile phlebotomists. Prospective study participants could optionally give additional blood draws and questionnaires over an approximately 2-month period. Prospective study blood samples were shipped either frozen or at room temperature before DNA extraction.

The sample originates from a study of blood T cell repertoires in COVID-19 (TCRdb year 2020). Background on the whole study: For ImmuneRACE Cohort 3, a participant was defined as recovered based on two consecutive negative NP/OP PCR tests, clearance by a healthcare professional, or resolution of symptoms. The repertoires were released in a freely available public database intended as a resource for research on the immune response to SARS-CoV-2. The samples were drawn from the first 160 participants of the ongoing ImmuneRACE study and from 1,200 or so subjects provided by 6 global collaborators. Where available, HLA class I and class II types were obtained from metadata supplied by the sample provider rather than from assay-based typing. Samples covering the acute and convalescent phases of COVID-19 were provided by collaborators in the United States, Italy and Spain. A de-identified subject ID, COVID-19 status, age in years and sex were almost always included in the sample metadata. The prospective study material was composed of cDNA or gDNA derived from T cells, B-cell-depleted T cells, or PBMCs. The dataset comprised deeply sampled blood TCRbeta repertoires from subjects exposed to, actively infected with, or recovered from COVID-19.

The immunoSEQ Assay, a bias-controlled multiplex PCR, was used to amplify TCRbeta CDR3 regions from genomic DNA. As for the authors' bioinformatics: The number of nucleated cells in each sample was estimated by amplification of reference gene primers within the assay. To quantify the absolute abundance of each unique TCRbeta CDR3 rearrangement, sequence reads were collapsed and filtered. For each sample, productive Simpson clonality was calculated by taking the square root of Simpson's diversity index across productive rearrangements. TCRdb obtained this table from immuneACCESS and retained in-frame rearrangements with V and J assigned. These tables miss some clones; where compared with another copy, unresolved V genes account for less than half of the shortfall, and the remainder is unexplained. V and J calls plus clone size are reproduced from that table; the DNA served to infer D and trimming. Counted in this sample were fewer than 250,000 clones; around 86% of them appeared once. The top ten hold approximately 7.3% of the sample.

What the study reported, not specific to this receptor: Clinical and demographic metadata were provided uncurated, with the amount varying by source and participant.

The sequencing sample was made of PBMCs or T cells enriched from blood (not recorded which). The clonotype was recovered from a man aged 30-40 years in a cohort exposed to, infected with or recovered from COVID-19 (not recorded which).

DNA sequence: TGTGCCAGCAGTGAAGCGCAGTGGGTGCTAGCGGGAGGACCAGATACGCAGTATTTT. Its protein reads: CASSEAQWVLAGGPDTQYF. The sequence joins TRBV6-1 to TRBJ2-3; TRBD2 lines up with 11 middle nucleotides. The CDR3 starts with the cysteine, ends with the phenylalanine, and has 19 residues. Only the CDR3 DNA stays, 57 bases, in frame from base 1. V and J are trimmed by 0 bases and 4 bases, and the gene matches miss 12 bases of the junction. Per the germline V gene, MNHNS is the CDR1 and SASEGT is the CDR2.